Each of the 15 T cell receptor beta chains below was sequenced from the same sample in a study of blood T cells in healthy people across ages. Next came a second PCR, run for about 7 to 12 cycles, which used a sample-barcoded 5' primer along with a J-beta primer mix. TCRdb reprocessed the 5' RACE reads with MiXCR, giving one entry per CDR3 protein. The table has roughly 1.5 million distinct CDR3 sequences, 35% to 45% seen once. Sequencing was done on a sample of blood. Receptor source: a woman under 30 in good health.

Here the CDR3 DNA reads TGTGCCAGCAGTGAAGGACCAACCAACGTCCGGACCCAGTACTTC. Its protein is CASSEGPTNVRTQYF. The J gene is TRBJ2-5, the V gene TRBV2; unclear D gene. Looked up from germline, CDR1 is SNHLY and CDR2 is FYNNEI. Between the trimmed V and J ends, which lost 1 base and 7 bases, there was a span of 16 bases. The CDR3 length is 15 residues.

There are a few counts of this clonotype. The chain carries TRBV29-1 and TRBJ2-7; 7 bases line up with TRBD1. The junction had 12 bases not matched to a gene; V was cut back by 7 bases and J by 0 bases. The length of the CDR3 is 15 residues. The germline V gene has CDR1 SQVTM and CDR2 ANQGSEA. The CDR3 loop is CSAEGRGQTSYEQYF. CDR3 in DNA: TGCAGCGCCGAAGGCCGGGGACAGACCTCCTACGAGCAGTACTTC.

This clonotype appeared many times. This chain connects TRBV9 to TRBJ2-2; the match to TRBD2 covers 10 bases. Germline V lookup: CDR1 SGDLS, CDR2 YYNGEE. There are 16 residues in the CDR3. J lost 7 bases, V lost 4 bases, and 10 bases had no gene match. The CDR3: CASSPRTSGWGGELFF. In nucleotides, the CDR3 is TGTGCCAGCAGCCCAAGGACTAGCGGATGGGGCGGGGAGCTGTTTTTT.

The chain carries TRBV9 and TRBJ2-5; D uncertain. In germline, CDR1 is SGDLS, CDR2 YYNGEE. The CDR3 extends over 15 amino acids. V was shortened by 0 bases and J by 11 bases, with 20 bases between the two germline ends. The chain's CDR3 is CASSVGYRAQNEQYF. Here the CDR3 DNA reads TGTGCCAGCAGCGTAGGTTATCGGGCCCAAAATGAGCAGTACTTC.

This clonotype was counted between two and nine times. The chain employs TRBV6-1 and TRBJ2-3, with D tentatively TRBD2 (5 bases). V lost 7 bases and J 0 bases, leaving 20 bases between the germline ends. Per germline, CDR1 MNHNS and CDR2 SASEGT. The CDR3 is 17 residues long. CDR3 sequence (DNA): TGTGCCAGCACCGCAGAGTCTAGCAGCCCTAGCACAGATACGCAGTATTTT. Encoded protein: CASTAESSSPSTDTQYF.

This clonotype was counted many times. V is TRBV4-3 and J is TRBJ2-7; no firm D call. Germline CDR1 is LGHNA and CDR2 is YSLEER. The CDR3 covers 13 residues. V lost 4 bases, J lost 3 bases, and 10 bases lay in between. CDR3 nucleotides: TGCGCCAGCAGCCCAACCCGTTTCTACGAGCAGTACTTC. Encoded protein: CASSPTRFYEQYF.

This clonotype has just a few counts. The chain employs TRBV7-9 and TRBJ1-1; D not certain. V was cut by 0 bases and J by 3 bases, with 14 bases left in between. This CDR3 has 16 amino acids. Germline V gives CDR1 SEHNR, CDR2 FQNEAQ (reference sequence). CDR3 sequence reads: CASSLALAGTYTEAFF. The CDR3 DNA sequence: TGTGCCAGCAGCTTAGCACTCGCAGGTACCTACACTGAAGCTTTCTTT.

The chain couples TRBV27 to TRBJ2-3; a possible D gene is TRBD1 (5 bases). Per germline, CDR1 MNHEY and CDR2 SMNVEV (reference sequence). The CDR3 has 14 residues. Trimming took 5 bases from V and 4 from J, leaving 13 bases between them. The CDR3 protein is CASSMGPLADTQYF. In DNA form, the CDR3 reads TGTGCCAGCAGTATGGGGCCCCTGGCAGATACGCAGTATTTT.

This clonotype was observed a handful of times. The rearrangement links TRBV10-3 to TRBJ2-3; 8 positions match TRBD1. The V segment lost 10 bases and the J segment 6 bases; nucleotides outside the gene matches: 12. Germline V gene lookup returns CDR1 ENHRY and CDR2 SYGVKD. This CDR3 has 14 residues. The CDR3 sequence is CATGVRQGSDTQYF. DNA of the CDR3: TGTGCCACTGGGGTGAGACAGGGGTCGGATACGCAGTATTTT.

This clonotype was recorded a few times. The chain carries TRBV29-1 and TRBJ1-1; D unclear. The germline V and J ends were trimmed by 7 bases and 7 bases, with 19 bases remaining between them. The CDR3 contains 13 residues. Germline V gene sequence: CDR1 SQVTM, CDR2 ANQGSEA. The DNA for the CDR3 is TGCAGCGCCCCAGGACTTCGGGGTGTTGAAGCTTTCTTT. Residues: CSAPGLRGVEAFF.

The chain combines TRBV4-1 with TRBJ1-1; maybe TRBD1 (6 bases). Germline-derived CDR1 and CDR2 are MGHRA and YSYEKL. The CDR3 spans 16 residues. V lost 4 bases and J 1 base, leaving 16 bases between the germline ends. As DNA, the CDR3 is TGCGCCAGCAGCCTATCACCCGGGACAAAGAACACTGAAGCTTTCTTT. It is translated as CASSLSPGTKNTEAFF.

In DNA form, the CDR3 reads TGTGCCAGCAGTGAATTCCACGCAATCGACAGAAGCTCCTACGAGCAGTACTTC. Encoded protein: CASSEFHAIDRSSYEQYF. J is TRBJ2-7 and V is TRBV25-1; the D gene is possibly TRBD1 (5 bases). Per germline, CDR1 MGHDK and CDR2 SYGVNS. CDR3 length equals 18 residues. V was cut by 1 base and J by 0 bases, with 19 bases left in between.

This clonotype was seen a single time. The germline gene is not matched at one end of the junction; a read error may be the cause. The rearrangement uses TRBV5-1 and TRBJ2-3; D may be TRBD2 (6 bases). Germline V gene data show CDR1 as SGHRS and CDR2 as YFSETQ. The CDR3 is 15 residues long. The CDR3 protein is CANSLGGGITDTQYF. The CDR3 nucleotides read TGCGCCAACAGCTTGGGTGGGGGGATCACAGATACGCAGTATTTT.

In DNA, the CDR3 is TGTGCCAGCAGTTCCCCGGACAGAGGCAATCAGCCCCAGCATTTT. This translates into CASSSPDRGNQPQHF. The chain combines TRBV12-3 or TRBV12-4 with TRBJ1-5; tentatively, D is TRBD1 (6 bases). This CDR3 is 15 amino acids long. Trimming shortened V by 4 bases and J by 2 bases, and 12 bases separated the two germline ends.

This clonotype was counted only a few times. V and J are TRBV20-1 and TRBJ2-1; D not resolved. The CDR3 sequence is 15 residues long. Trimming stripped 3 bases from V and 0 bases from J, with 12 bases between. Germline V CDR1 and CDR2: DFQATT, SNEGSKA (reference sequence). CDR3 nucleotides: TGCAGTGCTAGGAGGCAGTGGAGCTCCTACAATGAGCAGTTCTTC. It yields the protein CSARRQWSSYNEQFF.